This T cell receptor (beta chain) is drawn from a study of T cell changes during pregnancy in multiple sclerosis. Germline lookup yields CDR1 SGDLS and CDR2 YYNGEE. This CDR3 contains 16 residues. Trimming removed 0 bases from V and 4 bases from J; junction bases left unmatched: 5. Method: immunoSEQ multiplex PCR; TCRdb's copy keeps in-frame clones and lacks some. The data contain tens of thousands of clones, 90% of them singletons. Source: CD8+ T cells from peripheral blood mononuclear cells, taken before pregnancy. The rearrangement joins TRBV9 to TRBJ2-3; TRBD2 matches 10 bases. This sequence was found in a female donor with multiple sclerosis, enrolled in a pregnancy study. The CDR3 protein is CASSVGSGGAPDTQYF. The CDR3 region has the DNA TGTGCCAGCAGCGTAGGGAGCGGGGGGGCGCCAGATACGCAGTATTTT. The full variable domain, its missing parts supplied by reference TRBV9 and TRBJ2-3, is DSGVTQTPKHLITATGQRVTLRCSPRSGDLSVYWYQQSLDQGLQFLIQYYNGEERAKGNILERFSAQQFPDLHSELNLSSLELGDSALYFCASSVGSGGAPDTQYFGPGTRLTVL.